A selection of T cell receptor beta chains follows, all from one sample in a study of blood T cell repertoires in COVID-19. The assay was immunoSEQ multiplex PCR, and TCRdb's table has in-frame clones only and misses some. The table has approximately 290,000 clones, 80% to 90% seen once. Sequenced material: PBMCs or T cells enriched from blood (not recorded which). All receptors come from a woman between 25 and 40 years old who had recovered from COVID-19. CDR3s include the opening cysteine and the closing phenylalanine or tryptophan. A D gene is named only where the DNA matches it firmly. Size tells how often a clone was seen (once, few, many) or the class of an expanded clone, and some rows leave it out.

abundance | j_gene | v_gene | d_gene | CDR3aa | CDR3nt
NA | TRBJ2-2 | TRBV12-5 | NA | CASGLVGAGEAGELFF | TGTGCTAGTGGTTTGGTAGGGGCTGGGGAGGCCGGGGAGCTGTTTTTT
NA | TRBJ2-7 | TRBV6-5 | TRBD2 | CASRDGLAGGYEQYF | TGTGCCAGCAGGGATGGACTAGCGGGAGGCTACGAGCAGTACTTC
NA | TRBJ1-6 | TRBV3-1/TRBV3-2 | NA | CASSQGGGRNSPLHF | TGTGCCAGCAGCCAAGGGGGAGGGCGTAATTCACCCCTCCACTTT
once | TRBJ2-1 | TRBV11-3 | TRBD1 | CASSLGRGPGNEQFF | TGTGCCAGCAGCTTGGGTAGGGGGCCTGGCAATGAGCAGTTCTTC
NA | TRBJ2-5 | TRBV9 | NA | CASSAAVGELETQYF | TGTGCCAGCAGCGCTGCGGTCGGGGAGCTGGAGACCCAGTACTTC
NA | TRBJ1-4 | TRBV24-1 | TRBD1 | CATSDPKTTGNNEKLFF | TGTGCCACCAGTGATCCTAAAACGACAGGGAATAATGAAAAACTGTTTTTT
NA | TRBJ1-1 | TRBV4-1 | TRBD1 | CASSPSGTGGFGDTEAFF | TGCGCCAGCAGCCCTTCCGGGACAGGAGGCTTTGGGGACACTGAAGCTTTCTTT
few | TRBJ2-1 | TRBV29-1 | TRBD2 | CSVEDGAGGYNEQFF | TGCAGCGTTGAAGACGGAGCGGGAGGCTACAATGAGCAGTTCTTC
NA | TRBJ1-1 | TRBV28 | NA | CASSRPGGEAFF | TGTGCCAGCAGTCGCCCCGGGGGTGAAGCTTTCTTT
NA | TRBJ1-1 | TRBV7-2 | NA | CASSLGGGPFYTAFF | TGTGCCAGCAGCTTAGGGGGGGGACCCTTCTATACAGCTTTCTTT
NA | TRBJ1-6 | TRBV19 | TRBD1 | CASSTGTEVNSPLHF | TGTGCCAGTAGTACCGGGACAGAAGTTAATTCACCCCTCCACTTT
NA | TRBJ2-1 | TRBV11-2 | TRBD2 | CASSFGRGTYNEQFF | TGTGCCAGCAGCTTTGGGCGGGGGACCTACAATGAGCAGTTCTTC
NA | TRBJ2-4 | TRBV2 | NA | CASLPGEAKNIQYF | TGTGCCAGCCTCCCCGGAGAAGCCAAAAACATTCAGTACTTC
NA | TRBJ2-7 | TRBV2 | NA | CASSERGDEQYF | TGTGCCAGCAGTGAAAGGGGTGACGAGCAGTACTTC
NA | TRBJ2-7 | TRBV4-1 | NA | CASSPSTGETYEQYF | TGCGCCAGCAGCCCGTCGACAGGCGAAACCTACGAGCAGTACTTC
NA | TRBJ2-1 | TRBV21-1 | NA | CASSKVVRGGAVNEQFF | TGTGCCAGCAGCAAAGTGGTACGCGGGGGGGCCGTCAATGAGCAGTTCTTC
NA | TRBJ2-7 | TRBV27 | TRBD1 | CASSSLGQVSYEQYF | TGTGCCAGCAGTAGTCTGGGACAGGTCTCCTACGAGCAGTACTTC
NA | TRBJ2-7 | TRBV9 | TRBD1 | CASSVAPGQTYEQYF | TGTGCCAGCAGCGTAGCTCCGGGACAGACCTACGAGCAGTACTTC
once | TRBJ2-2 | TRBV14 | TRBD2 | CASSQLAGVGELFF | TGTGCCAGCAGCCAATTAGCGGGGGTCGGGGAGCTGTTTTTT
NA | TRBJ2-5 | TRBV7-9 | TRBD2 | CASSLWRAGGPSETQYF | TGTGCCAGCAGCCTCTGGAGAGCGGGAGGGCCTTCGGAGACCCAGTACTTC
NA | TRBJ1-6 | TRBV28 | TRBD1 | CASRHGPPRDRPYNSPLHF | TGTGCCAGCAGACACGGCCCACCCCGGGACAGACCTTATAATTCACCCCTCCACTTT
NA | TRBJ2-7 | TRBV23-1 | NA | CASSLEDSYEQYF | TGCGCCAGCAGTCTGGAGGACTCCTACGAGCAGTACTTC
NA | TRBJ2-3 | TRBV7-8 | TRBD1 | CASSAAGTGGPAGDKDTQYF | TGTGCCAGCAGCGCAGCCGGGACAGGGGGCCCAGCGGGAGATAAAGATACGCAGTATTTT
once | TRBJ1-5 | TRBV12-3/TRBV12-4 | TRBD1 | CASSSQGDQPQHF | TGTGCCAGCAGTTCTCAGGGGGATCAGCCCCAGCATTTT
NA | TRBJ1-1 | TRBV7-3 | TRBD1 | CASSLRQGVLAFF | TGTGCCAGCAGCTTAAGACAGGGCGTCCTTGCTTTCTTT
NA | TRBJ2-7 | TRBV10-3 | TRBD2 | CATEPGLASFLGQYF | TGTGCCACCGAGCCGGGACTAGCGTCCTTCCTAGGGCAGTACTTC
NA | TRBJ1-5 | TRBV18 | TRBD1 | CASSLDRTTGDRQPQHF | TGTGCCAGCTCACTCGATCGCACGACAGGGGATCGCCAGCCCCAGCATTTT
NA | TRBJ2-2 | TRBV2 | NA | CARGGQTGRTGELFF | TGTGCCAGGGGGGGTCAGACAGGGAGGACCGGGGAGCTGTTTTTT
once | TRBJ2-3 | TRBV5-1 | TRBD2 | CASSLSRAGSPPHTDTQYF | TGCGCCAGCAGCTTGAGTAGAGCGGGGTCCCCGCCCCACACAGATACGCAGTATTTT